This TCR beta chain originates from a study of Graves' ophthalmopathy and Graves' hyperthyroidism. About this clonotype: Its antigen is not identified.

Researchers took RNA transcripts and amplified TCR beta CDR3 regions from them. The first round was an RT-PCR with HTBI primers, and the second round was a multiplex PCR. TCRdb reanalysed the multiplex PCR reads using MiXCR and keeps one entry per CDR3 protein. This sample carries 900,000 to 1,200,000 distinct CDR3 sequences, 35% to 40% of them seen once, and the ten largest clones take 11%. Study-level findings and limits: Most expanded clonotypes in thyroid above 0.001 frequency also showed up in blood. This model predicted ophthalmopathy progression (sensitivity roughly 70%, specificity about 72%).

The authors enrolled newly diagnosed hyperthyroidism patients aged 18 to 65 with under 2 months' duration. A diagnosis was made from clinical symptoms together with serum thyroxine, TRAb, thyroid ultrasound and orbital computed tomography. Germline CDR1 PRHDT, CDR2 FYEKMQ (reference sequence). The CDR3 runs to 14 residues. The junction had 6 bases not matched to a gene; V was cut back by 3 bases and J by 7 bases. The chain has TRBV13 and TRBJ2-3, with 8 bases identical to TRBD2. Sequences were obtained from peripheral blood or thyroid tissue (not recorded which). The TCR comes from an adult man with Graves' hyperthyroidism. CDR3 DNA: TGTGCCAGCAGCTTGCGGGGGGTTCTCCATACGCAGTATTTT. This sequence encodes CASSLRGVLHTQYF.